Given below is one TCR beta chain in context. Its antigen is as yet unknown. This specimen includes other DNA sequences encoding the same CDR3. Profiled with immunoSEQ multiplex PCR; TCRdb holds only in-frame clones, not every one. Among fewer than 3 million clones listed, 85% to 95% were seen once. This specimen comes from a study of shared clonotypes between healthy human individuals. Whole-study context: Serving as donors were two women and three men, whose ages spanned 18 to 49. Study-wide results and caveats: Naive subsets generally had larger estimated richness than memory subsets. The generation probabilities recorded for non-shared clonotypes fell below those of clonotypes shared by all four donors.

Per the germline V gene, CDR1 is SGHNT and CDR2 is YYREEE (reference sequence). J was trimmed by 5 bases and V by 4 bases; bases with no gene match: 9. The CDR3 spans 18 residues. The genes are TRBV5-4 and TRBJ2-2, with TRBD2 matching over 15 bases. This TCR was sampled from a man aged 18 to 29 in good health. Some clones in this sample may be carry-over from other donors' samples. Sequencing used naive CD4+ T cells from PBMCs. Indicated subset: CD45RA+ positively selected. CDR3 amino acids: CASSPGLAGGPGTGELFF. The DNA for the CDR3 is TGTGCCAGCAGCCCAGGACTAGCGGGAGGGCCGGGGACCGGGGAGCTGTTTTTT.